This TCR beta chain was profiled in a study of regulatory T cells in long-lasting Graves disease. For the study at large: Disease was considered persistent Graves' disease after over 5 years of antithyroid drugs (with positive TSH receptor antibodies).

Time point described: persistent/refractory GD, antithyroid drugs over 5 years with positive TRAb. There was RNA extracted from PBMCs, and the TCR library was made from it. This clonotype was recorded at least ten times. TCR beta libraries were built with iRepertoire HTBI primers and Arm-PCR of CDR3 regions. TCRdb recomputed calls from the multiplex PCR reads with MiXCR, one row per CDR3 protein. The sample records around 450,000 distinct CDR3 sequences, roughly a fifth being singletons. Material: peripheral blood mononuclear cells (PBMCs), obtained when the disease was refractory, from a patient treated with antithyroid drugs. The clonotype comes from a female donor with Graves disease.

CDR3 DNA sequence: TGTGCCAGCAGCCACAGACCTGATGGCTACACCTTC. It specifies CASSHRPDGYTF. The V gene is TRBV5-6, the J gene TRBJ1-2, with D unresolved. There are 12 residues in the CDR3. In germline, CDR1 is SGHDT, CDR2 YYEEEE. Trimming shortened V by 4 bases and J by 6 bases, and 10 bases separated the two germline ends.